These 21 T cell receptor beta chains share one sample of origin, sequenced in a study of T cells in Graves' hyperthyroidism and ophthalmopathy. Amplification yielded TCR beta CDR3 regions, with RNA transcripts as the source. A first-round RT-PCR of the TCR CDR3 used the HTBI primer set. One entry per CDR3 protein, called by TCRdb with MiXCR from the multiplex PCR reads. The sample lists some 270,000 distinct CDR3 sequences; 10% to 15% were seen once. The sequenced material came from blood. The receptors originated from a woman in her 30s with Graves' hyperthyroidism that later progressed to Graves' ophthalmopathy.

This clonotype has more than one count but fewer than ten. This sequence joins TRBV4-1 and TRBJ2-5; 7 bases line up with TRBD1. The V segment lost 0 bases and the J segment 1 base; nucleotides outside the gene matches: 2. Germline V CDR1 and CDR2: MGHRA, YSYEKL. This CDR3 is built from 15 residues. The CDR3 bases are TGCGCCAGCAGCCAAGAAGGGGGCAGCCAAGAGACCCAGTACTTC. Its translation is CASSQEGGSQETQYF.

This clonotype came up many times. The chain is built from TRBV7-9 and TRBJ1-2, with D unclear. The V gene's germline CDR1 is SEHNR and CDR2 FQNEAQ (reference sequence). V was trimmed by 4 bases and J by 2 bases, leaving 11 bases between them. CDR3 length equals 14 residues. The CDR3 sequence: CASSSMAANYGYTF. The DNA of the CDR3 is TGTGCCAGCAGCTCGATGGCAGCGAACTATGGCTACACCTTC.

This clonotype was counted at least ten times. The chain is built from TRBV20-1 and TRBJ2-1; 10 bases are a match to TRBD2. V gave up 2 bases and J gave up 12 bases; unmatched junction bases: 10. The CDR3 runs to 14 residues. Germline V gene lookup returns CDR1 DFQATT and CDR2 SNEGSKA (reference sequence). CDR3 protein: CSARYPGLAYGQFF. CDR3 bases: TGCAGTGCTAGATATCCGGGACTAGCGTATGGGCAGTTCTTC.

This clonotype was recorded at least ten times. The chain joins TRBV10-3 to TRBJ2-7, with D possibly TRBD1 on 5 matching bases. The CDR3 is 13 amino acids. Germline V CDR1 and CDR2: ENHRY, SYGVKD. V dropped 7 bases and J dropped 4 bases, with 14 bases sitting between them. The CDR3 DNA reads as TGTGCCATCATGGGCCAGGGTCAATACGAGCAGTACTTC. Translated: CAIMGQGQYEQYF.

This clonotype has a count of ten or more. This chain links TRBV20-1 with TRBJ2-2; possibly TRBD1 or TRBD2 for D (5 bases each). V lost 3 bases and J 8 bases, leaving 22 bases between the germline ends. Germline V gene lookup returns CDR1 DFQATT and CDR2 SNEGSKA (reference sequence). The CDR3 has 16 amino acids. CDR3 protein: CSAREPGTFRTGELFF. In DNA, the CDR3 is TGCAGTGCTAGGGAGCCCGGGACCTTTAGGACGGGGGAGCTGTTTTTT.

There are many counts of this clonotype. V is TRBV11-2 and J is TRBJ2-1; D is uncertain. The CDR3 runs 14 residues. Trimming removed 5 bases from V and 8 bases from J, with 16 bases in between. CDR1 and CDR2 (germline): SGHAT, FQNNGV. The CDR3 DNA reads TGTGCCAGCAGCCCCGGATACCATATGGATGAGCAGTTCTTC. Its protein product is CASSPGYHMDEQFF.

In this sample, this clonotype turned up many times. V gene TRBV12-3 or TRBV12-4 combines with J gene TRBJ2-1, with 12 nucleotides matching TRBD2. Trimming took 7 bases from V and 11 from J; bases not matched to a gene: 12. CDR3 length equals 15 residues. In DNA, the CDR3 is TGTGCCAGCACTCACCCTTCTCTAGCGGGAGGGCAGCAGTTCTTC. Translation: CASTHPSLAGGQQFF.

This clonotype was recorded at least ten times. This chain uses TRBV7-2 with TRBJ2-1, with 7 nucleotides matching TRBD2. J was trimmed by 4 bases and V by 5 bases; bases with no gene match: 17. The CDR3 totals 18 residues. Germline CDR1 is SGHTA and CDR2 is FQGNSA. The CDR3 here is CASSILLYKRERYNEQFF. As DNA, the CDR3 is TGTGCCAGCAGCATCCTCCTGTATAAGCGGGAACGGTACAATGAGCAGTTCTTC.

This clonotype has more than one count but fewer than ten. This sequence joins TRBV9 and TRBJ1-2; D gene ambiguous. Germline CDR1 and CDR2: SGDLS and YYNGEE. Trimming removed 3 bases at V and 0 bases at J, with 6 bases between. The CDR3 is 13 amino acids. DNA for the CDR3: TGTGCCAGCAGCGGCACAGCTAACTATGGCTACACCTTC. Encoded protein: CASSGTANYGYTF.

This clonotype has a count of ten or more. The chain joins TRBV28 to TRBJ1-1, with D maybe TRBD1 (5 bases). V lost 7 bases, J lost 1 base, and 16 bases lay in between. Germline V gene lookup returns CDR1 MDHEN and CDR2 SYDVKM. The CDR3 consists of 15 residues. CDR3 in amino acids: CASTTGGQGNTEAFF. CDR3 nucleotides: TGTGCCAGCACTACGGGTGGTCAGGGGAACACTGAAGCTTTCTTT.

The chain carries TRBV7-8 and TRBJ2-7; D ambiguous. This CDR3 region has 14 residues. Germline V gene sequence: CDR1 SGHVS, CDR2 FQNEAQ. The V and J ends lost 1 base and 4 bases respectively, with 11 bases between them. This chain's CDR3 is CASSLVELGYEQYF. For the CDR3, the DNA is TGTGCCAGCAGCTTAGTCGAGCTAGGTTACGAGCAGTACTTC.

This clonotype was counted ten times or more. This chain joins TRBV12-3 or TRBV12-4 and TRBJ2-2; D is ambiguous. The CDR3 loop spans 16 amino acids. Trimming took 5 bases from V and 3 from J, leaving 16 bases between them. CDR3 protein: CASSPSWAEYTGELFF. CDR3 DNA: TGTGCCAGCAGTCCCTCCTGGGCAGAATACACCGGGGAGCTGTTTTTT.

This clonotype was observed at least ten times. CDR3 in DNA: TGTGCCTGGAGTGTAAGGGGGGCTGGTGGTGAAAAACTGTTTTTT. Residues: CAWSVRGAGGEKLFF. The chain is built from TRBV30 and TRBJ1-4, with D possibly being TRBD1 (6 bases). This CDR3 is 15 amino acids long. V lost 0 bases and J 7 bases, leaving 15 bases between the germline ends. Germline V lookup: CDR1 GTSNPN, CDR2 SVGIG (reference sequence).

In its sample, this clonotype was seen many times. The J gene is TRBJ2-1, the V gene TRBV7-2, with 7 bases identical to TRBD2. CDR3 size: 15 residues. The junction had 11 bases not matched to a gene; V was cut back by 5 bases and J by 7 bases. The V gene's germline CDR1 is SGHTA and CDR2 FQGNSA. Here the CDR3 reads CASSRWGEGRNEQFF. The CDR3, as DNA: TGTGCCAGCAGCCGTTGGGGGGAGGGCCGGAATGAGCAGTTCTTC.

There are many counts of this clonotype. The rearrangement joins TRBV27 to TRBJ2-1; 10 positions agree with TRBD2. The CDR3 has 14 amino acids. J was trimmed by 7 bases and V by 6 bases; bases with no gene match: 6. Per the germline V gene, CDR1 is MNHEY and CDR2 is SMNVEV (reference sequence). The CDR3 reads CASSPRTSGNEQFF. The DNA for the CDR3 is TGTGCCAGCAGCCCTCGGACTAGCGGAAATGAGCAGTTCTTC.

The chain uses TRBV6-2 or TRBV6-3 and TRBJ2-1; TRBD2 agrees at 8 bases. The trim removed 6 bases at V and 7 bases at J, leaving 5 bases unmatched. Looked up from germline, CDR1 is MNHEY and CDR2 is SVGEGT. The CDR3 has 13 amino acids. The CDR3 bases are TGTGCCAGCAGACGGGAGGGCGTAAATGAGCAGTTCTTC. This translates into CASRREGVNEQFF.

This clonotype has ten or more counts. The chain employs TRBV7-9 and TRBJ2-2; the D gene is possibly TRBD2 (7 bases). The V gene's germline CDR1 is SEHNR and CDR2 FQNEAQ (reference sequence). V was shortened by 2 bases and J by 4 bases, with 11 bases between the two germline ends. The CDR3 has 15 amino acids. The CDR3 loop is CASSLRGASTGELFF. The DNA of the CDR3 is TGTGCCAGCAGCTTACGGGGGGCGAGCACCGGGGAGCTGTTTTTT.

V usage is TRBV19 and J usage is TRBJ2-5; possibly TRBD1 for D (6 bases). The CDR3 runs to 13 residues. Germline loops: CDR1 LNHDA, CDR2 SQIVND (reference sequence). Trimming stripped 3 bases from V and 4 bases from J, with 9 bases between. The CDR3 is CASSISRGETQYF. CDR3 sequence (DNA): TGTGCCAGTAGTATTTCCAGGGGAGAGACCCAGTACTTC.

The sample holds many counts of this clonotype. This chain connects TRBV2 to TRBJ2-5; 15 bases are shared with TRBD2. This CDR3 has 20 amino acids. The V gene end was trimmed by 2 bases and the J gene end by 4 bases; junction bases not matched to a gene: 14. Germline loops: CDR1 SNHLY, CDR2 FYNNEI. CDR3 residues: CASSESPGTSGRSTLETQYF. The CDR3 DNA is TGTGCCAGCAGTGAAAGCCCGGGGACTAGCGGGAGGTCTACGTTAGAGACCCAGTACTTC.

Many counts were recorded for this clonotype. V gene TRBV6-1 combines with J gene TRBJ2-7; TRBD1 might be the D (6 bases). The ends were cut back, 6 bases at V and 2 bases at J, with 14 bases in the middle. This CDR3 contains 14 residues. From germline, CDR1 is MNHNS and CDR2 SASEGT. CDR3 in DNA: TGTGCCAGCAGAAACAGGGTGAGCCCCTACGAGCAGTACTTC. It encodes CASRNRVSPYEQYF.

There are many counts of this clonotype. The V gene is TRBV6-1, the J gene TRBJ2-7; 11 nucleotides agree with TRBD2. The germline CDR1 and CDR2 sequences are MNHNS and SASEGT. V was pared by 5 bases and J by 4 bases, with 7 bases of the junction left unmatched. The CDR3 covers 15 residues. CDR3 sequence: CASSQGLAVGYEQYF. The CDR3 region has the DNA TGTGCCAGCAGTCAGGGACTAGCGGTCGGGTACGAGCAGTACTTC.